A selection of T cell receptor beta chains follows, all from one sample in a study of cytomegalovirus exposure and HLA in healthy donors. The table came from immunoSEQ multiplex PCR; TCRdb's copy has only in-frame clones and leaves some out. The sample lists 200,000 or so clones; about 90% were seen once. Sequenced input: PBMCs. These receptors were collected from a girl younger than two in good health and CMV-seronegative. Each CDR3 is given with its conserved first and last residue. D genes are given only for firm matches. The listing skips clone size in some rows; elsewhere it reads once, few, many or a size class.

V,D,size,J,DNA,CDR3
TRBV4-2,TRBD2,-,TRBJ2-1,TGTGCCAGCAGCCAAGGGGTAGCGGGTATAGACAATGAGCAGTTCTTC,CASSQGVAGIDNEQFF
TRBV25-1,-,once,TRBJ2-3,TGTGCCAGCAGTGAAGAAGGACTTGGCACAGATACGCAGTATTTT,CASSEEGLGTDTQYF
TRBV27,TRBD1,-,TRBJ2-7,TGTGCCAGCAGTCCAACCGGGACAGCCTACGAGCAGTACTTC,CASSPTGTAYEQYF
TRBV20-1,TRBD1,-,TRBJ1-1,TGCAGTGCTAGACAGGGGGTGAAAGCTTTCTTT,CSARQGVKAFF
TRBV19,TRBD1,-,TRBJ1-4,TGTGCCAGTAGTGCTCGGGACAGGGGCGCTATAGGAAGTGAAAAACTGTTTTTT,CASSARDRGAIGSEKLFF
TRBV30,TRBD1,-,TRBJ2-6,TGTGCCCGAGGGACAGGGGCATCTGGGGCCAACGTCCTGACTTTC,CARGTGASGANVLTF
TRBV5-4,TRBD2,-,TRBJ2-5,TGTGCCAGCAGCTTGAAACTAGCGGGGGGTCGGGGTTGGGAGACCCAGTACTTC,CASSLKLAGGRGWETQYF
TRBV5-8,TRBD1,-,TRBJ2-7,TGTGCCAGCAGCAAATCTTCCGGGACAGGAGACTACGAGCAGTACTTC,CASSKSSGTGDYEQYF
TRBV30,TRBD1,-,TRBJ1-1,TGTGCCTGGAGAGGACAGGGAGGTGGCACTGAAGCTTTCTTT,CAWRGQGGGTEAFF
TRBV6-6,-,-,TRBJ1-4,TGTGCCAGCGAGGGCAGGAATAATGAAAAACTGTTTTTT,CASEGRNNEKLFF
TRBV19,-,-,TRBJ1-5,TGTGCCAGTAGTATAATGGGCTATAGCAATCAGCCCCAGCATTTT,CASSIMGYSNQPQHF
TRBV6-6,-,-,TRBJ1-3,TGTGCCAGCAGCCCCTTCTCTGGAAACACCATATATTTT,CASSPFSGNTIYF
TRBV5-1,-,-,TRBJ1-1,TGCGCCAGCAGCTCCTATGCAGGGAACACTGAAGCTTTCTTT,CASSSYAGNTEAFF
TRBV29-1,-,once,TRBJ2-1,TGCAGCGTCGGATCGACAGGTCTTAGGGGGCAGTTCTTC,CSVGSTGLRGQFF
TRBV4-2,-,-,TRBJ2-2,TGTGCCAGCAGCCAAGGTGGACCGGGAAACACCGGGGAGCTGTTTTTT,CASSQGGPGNTGELFF
TRBV5-4,-,few,TRBJ1-2,TGTGCCAGCACCCCGGACAGTACTAACTATGGCTACACCTTC,CASTPDSTNYGYTF
TRBV11-2,TRBD1,-,TRBJ1-4,TGTGCCAGCAGCTTAGAGCCGGGACAGCCTAATGAAAAACTGTTTTTT,CASSLEPGQPNEKLFF
TRBV4-2,TRBD1,once,TRBJ2-1,TGTGCCAGCAGCGATAATCCGGGACAGGGGAATGAGCAGTTCTTC,CASSDNPGQGNEQFF
TRBV11-3,TRBD1,-,TRBJ2-3,TGTGCCAGCAGCTTAGAAGGGGGCGCGGTAGATACGCAGTATTTT,CASSLEGGAVDTQYF
TRBV2,TRBD1,few,TRBJ2-7,TGTGCCAGCAGCTCCCCGACCGGGACAGGGTATTACGAGCAGTACTTC,CASSSPTGTGYYEQYF
TRBV15,-,-,TRBJ2-2,TGTGCCACCAGCAGACAAGACAGAAACACCGGGGAGCTGTTTTTT,CATSRQDRNTGELFF
TRBV6-7,-,-,TRBJ2-7,TGTGCCTCCCCTCCTCCTCGGGAATCCTACGAGCAGTACTTC,CASPPPRESYEQYF
TRBV15,TRBD1,-,TRBJ1-2,TGTGCCACCTCAGGACAGGGGGCTGTGTCTAACTATGGCTACACCTTC,CATSGQGAVSNYGYTF
TRBV19,TRBD1,once,TRBJ2-7,TGTGCCAGTAGTCCGCGGACAGGGGGGTACGAGCAGTACTTC,CASSPRTGGYEQYF
TRBV7-7,TRBD2,-,TRBJ2-2,TGTGCCAGCAGCGCTCTAGCGGGAGTACAAACCGGGGAGCTGTTTTTT,CASSALAGVQTGELFF
TRBV12-5,-,-,TRBJ1-3,TGTGCTAGTGGCCCTCGGGGGGGCGACGGAAACACCATATATTTT,CASGPRGGDGNTIYF
TRBV13,-,-,TRBJ1-1,TGTGCCAGCAGAGCAGGGGACACTGAAGCTTTCTTT,CASRAGDTEAFF
TRBV7-3,TRBD1,-,TRBJ2-2,TGTGCCAGCAGCTTAACGGGGGACAGGGTCCACACCGGGGAGCTGTTTTTT,CASSLTGDRVHTGELFF
TRBV29-1,TRBD2,-,TRBJ2-5,TGCAGCGGAGCGGGACGGTTCCAAGAGACCCAGTACTTC,CSGAGRFQETQYF
TRBV20-1,-,-,TRBJ2-1,TGCAGTGCTCTGGACAGACAGCAGTTCTTC,CSALDRQQFF
TRBV10-3,-,-,TRBJ1-2,TGTGCCATCAGTGAGATCAGGGAATCCAACTATGGCTACACCTTC,CAISEIRESNYGYTF
TRBV7-9,-,-,TRBJ1-4,TGTGCCACCCAGGGGCTAAATGAAAAACTGTTTTTT,CATQGLNEKLFF
TRBV5-4,TRBD2,-,TRBJ2-2,TGTGCCAGCAGCTCCAACACGGGACTAGCGGGAAACACCGGGGAGCTGTTTTTT,CASSSNTGLAGNTGELFF
TRBV4-3,-,-,TRBJ2-1,TGCGCCAGCAGCCAAGGACGCGGAGCGAATGAGCAGTTCTTC,CASSQGRGANEQFF
TRBV4-1,TRBD1,few,TRBJ2-2,TGCGCCAGCAGCCAGTCAGGACAGGGGACCGGGGAGCTGTTTTTT,CASSQSGQGTGELFF
TRBV6-5,-,-,TRBJ2-7,TGTGCCAGCAGTCTGATCAGGACTGGATTCTACGAGCAGTACTTC,CASSLIRTGFYEQYF
TRBV16,TRBD1,-,TRBJ1-1,TGTGCCAGCACCCCGGACAGGGGAACTGAAGCTTTCTTT,CASTPDRGTEAFF
TRBV7-7,-,-,TRBJ2-3,TGTGCTATTCCACGGGGAGGAAAGGGAGATACGCAGTATTTT,CAIPRGGKGDTQYF
TRBV11-2,-,-,TRBJ1-1,TGTGCCAGCAGCTTTCAGGTAGACACTGAAGCTTTCTTT,CASSFQVDTEAFF
TRBV13,TRBD1,-,TRBJ1-2,TGTGCCAGCAGCGCGACAGGGAGCGTCTATGGCTACACCTTC,CASSATGSVYGYTF
TRBV19,-,-,TRBJ1-5,TGTGCCAGTAGTGCAGGGGTCAGCTTAAATCAGCCCCAGCATTTT,CASSAGVSLNQPQHF
TRBV4-2,TRBD1,-,TRBJ2-7,TGTGCCAGCAGCCCCCGAACGACAGGGACCCAACACCTACCCTACGAGCAGTACTTC,CASSPRTTGTQHLPYEQYF
TRBV25-1,TRBD1,few,TRBJ2-7,TGTGCCAGCAGTACAGGGGGTCTTTCCTACGAGCAGTACTTC,CASSTGGLSYEQYF
TRBV15,-,-,TRBJ2-1,TGTGCCACCAGCAGAGACAGGGGTTTGAACAATGAGCAGTTCTTC,CATSRDRGLNNEQFF
TRBV6-9,TRBD2,-,TRBJ2-2,TGTGCCAGCAGTTATTCCATAGCGGGAGTGGGCGGGGAGCTGTTTTTT,CASSYSIAGVGGELFF
TRBV6-1,TRBD1,-,TRBJ2-5,TGTGCCAGCAGTGGGGGGACAGGGGAGGCGGAGACCCAGTACTTC,CASSGGTGEAETQYF